The 17 T cell receptor beta chains in this list originate from one sample, sequenced in a study of blood T cell repertoires in COVID-19. Sequencing used immunoSEQ multiplex PCR; TCRdb keeps in-frame clones, though not all of them. The sample contains about 20,000 clones, about 90% of which appear only once. Sequencing was done on a sample of peripheral blood. Receptors originate from a man aged 65-85 years with active COVID-19.

V is TRBV14 and J is TRBJ2-1; D perhaps matches TRBD2 (6 bases). CDR3 size: 14 residues. The V end was cut by 4 bases, the J end by 7 bases, with 14 bases between. Per germline, CDR1 SGHDN and CDR2 FVKESK. CDR3 coding DNA: TGTGCCAGCAGCCTATGGAGGGATTTGAATGAGCAGTTCTTC. Protein sequence: CASSLWRDLNEQFF.

The chain employs TRBV6-2 or TRBV6-3 and TRBJ2-5; possibly TRBD2 for D (5 bases). This CDR3 is built from 16 residues. V dropped 0 bases and J dropped 1 base, with 12 bases sitting between them. Looked up from germline, CDR1 is MNHEY and CDR2 is SVGEGT. The CDR3 coding sequence is TGTGCCAGCAGTTACTCACGAGCTAGCCCCCAAGAGACCCAGTACTTC. It codes for CASSYSRASPQETQYF.

The V call is TRBV5-1, the J call TRBJ1-2; TRBD1 is a possible D gene (6 bases). This CDR3 spans 13 amino acids. Per germline, CDR1 SGHRS and CDR2 YFSETQ. Trimming shortened V by 0 bases and J by 9 bases, and 12 bases separated the two germline ends. CDR3 bases: TGCGCCAGCAGCTTGGCCCCCAGGGGACGCTACACCTTC. Its protein is CASSLAPRGRYTF.

The rearrangement joins TRBV9 to TRBJ2-3, with 14 bases lining up with TRBD2. The germline CDR1 and CDR2 sequences are SGDLS and YYNGEE. V gave up 0 bases and J gave up 7 bases; unmatched junction bases: 4. This CDR3 has 16 amino acids. CDR3 sequence: CASSVGTSGGLNTQYF. In nucleotides, the CDR3 is TGTGCCAGCAGCGTAGGGACTAGCGGGGGGCTAAATACGCAGTATTTT.

The chain employs TRBV3-1 (or the pseudogene TRBV3-2) and TRBJ2-3; 10 nucleotides agree with TRBD2. The CDR3 is 16 amino acids. Looked up from germline, CDR1 is LGHDT and CDR2 is YNNKEL (reference sequence). V shed 1 base, J shed 5 bases, and the junction held 6 bases outside the gene matches. CDR3 sequence reads: CASSQGTSGRIDTQYF. CDR3 DNA: TGTGCCAGCAGCCAAGGGACTAGCGGAAGGATAGATACGCAGTATTTT.

The rearrangement links TRBV19 to TRBJ2-7, with 7 nucleotides matching TRBD1. CDR3 length: 14 residues. Germline V CDR1 and CDR2: LNHDA, SQIVND (reference sequence). Germline trimming cut 5 bases from V and 3 bases from J; bases unmatched to any gene: 7. CDR3: CASSQDRSYYEQYF. The DNA for the CDR3 is TGTGCCAGTAGTCAGGACAGGAGTTACTACGAGCAGTACTTC.

This chain connects TRBV3-1 (or the pseudogene TRBV3-2) to TRBJ2-1, with TRBD2 identical over 8 bases. Losses at the gene ends were 2 bases for V and 5 bases for J; bases not matched to a gene: 5. Germline-derived CDR1 and CDR2 are LGHDT and YNNKEL (reference sequence). The CDR3 has 15 amino acids. The CDR3 spells CASSQPSGLHNEQFF. The CDR3 DNA sequence: TGTGCCAGCAGCCAACCTAGCGGGTTGCACAATGAGCAGTTCTTC.

The V call is TRBV7-8, the J call TRBJ1-4; D possibly corresponds to TRBD1 (5 bases). This CDR3 has 14 residues. V dropped 5 bases and J dropped 5 bases, with 12 bases sitting between them. Germline V gives CDR1 SGHVS, CDR2 FQNEAQ. The CDR3 bases are TGTGCCAGCAGCCCGGGACTGAGAAATGAAAAACTGTTTTTT. Amino acids: CASSPGLRNEKLFF.

The chain uses TRBV27 and TRBJ1-6; D is undetermined. The CDR3 runs 12 residues. The V gene lost 7 bases and the J gene lost 5 bases, with 6 bases spanning the gap. The germline V gene has CDR1 MNHEY and CDR2 SMNVEV (reference sequence). In DNA form, the CDR3 reads TGTGCCAGCACAGGAAATAATTCACCCCTCCACTTT. This sequence encodes CASTGNNSPLHF.

V is TRBV5-1 and J is TRBJ1-2, with a tentative D call TRBD1 (6 bases). This CDR3 is 13 amino acids long. V was shortened by 4 bases and J by 7 bases, with 14 bases between the two germline ends. CDR1 and CDR2 (germline): SGHRS, YFSETQ. In nucleotides, the CDR3 is TGCGCCAGCAGCCTCGGGACAACCCCTGGCTACACCTTC. This translates into CASSLGTTPGYTF.

This chain connects TRBV6-5 to TRBJ2-2; no clear D gene. This CDR3 has 14 residues. CDR1 MNHEY and CDR2 SVGAGI come from the germline V gene. V was clipped by 6 bases and J by 3 bases, with 11 bases between them. The CDR3 spells CASSYRADTGELFF. In DNA, the CDR3 is TGTGCCAGCAGCTACAGAGCCGACACCGGGGAGCTGTTTTTT.

The chain links TRBV6-2 or TRBV6-3 to TRBJ2-3; 8 bases align to TRBD2. The CDR3 runs 16 residues. The J segment lost 4 bases and the V segment lost 4 bases, leaving 10 bases of the junction unmatched. Per germline, CDR1 MNHEY and CDR2 SVGEGT. This CDR3 reads CASSSSSGLGADTQYF. The CDR3 bases are TGTGCCAGCAGTTCCTCTAGCGGGCTAGGGGCAGATACGCAGTATTTT.

The J gene is TRBJ2-3, the V gene TRBV5-1; TRBD2 aligns across 8 bases. J gave up 1 base and V 4 bases, and 8 bases lay outside the gene matches. The CDR3 covers 16 residues. Germline V gene lookup returns CDR1 SGHRS and CDR2 YFSETQ. CDR3 sequence (DNA): TGCGCCAGCAGCCCGTGGGGTAGCGGGGGCACAGATACGCAGTATTTT. This translates into CASSPWGSGGTDTQYF.

V is TRBV4-2 and J is TRBJ2-3; 9 bases fit TRBD2. In germline, CDR1 is LGHNA, CDR2 YNFKEQ. The ends lost 3 bases at V and 5 bases at J; junction bases unmatched: 9. This CDR3 contains 16 residues. CDR3: CASSQVSGSGGDTQYF. The CDR3 coding sequence is TGTGCCAGCAGCCAGGTTAGCGGGAGTGGGGGAGATACGCAGTATTTT.

The chain employs TRBV12-2 and TRBJ2-7; TRBD2, as called in the table, went unchecked against the DNA. TRBV12-2 is shown as a pseudogene. The CDR3 length is 13 residues. Written as DNA, the CDR3 is TGTGCAAGTCGCGTCGGAGGGCCCCACGAGCAGTACTTC. This translates into CASRVGGPHEQYF.

The CDR3 sequence: CASSEPLLRGDTEAFF. The CDR3 region has the DNA TGTGCCAGCAGTGAACCCTTGCTCAGGGGGGACACTGAAGCTTTCTTT. The chain combines TRBV6-1 with TRBJ1-1; 7 bases fit TRBD1. The V gene's germline CDR1 is MNHNS and CDR2 SASEGT. The CDR3 has 16 residues. Trimming cost V 2 bases and J 3 bases; bases outside gene matches: 9.

The chain links TRBV30 to TRBJ2-7; 7 positions agree with TRBD2. CDR1 and CDR2 from the germline V gene are GTSNPN and SVGIG (reference sequence). V dropped 0 bases and J dropped 4; count of bases not matched to a gene: 6. The CDR3 covers 14 residues. The CDR3 region has the DNA TGTGCCTGGAGTGTTGCGGGAGCCTATTACGAGCAGTACTTC. Translating it yields CAWSVAGAYYEQYF.